This T cell receptor beta chain was found in a study of T-cell memory formation after mild COVID-19. MiXCR, applied by TCRdb to the 5' RACE reads, yields one record per CDR3 protein. Of under 300,000 distinct CDR3 sequences in the sample, 7.5% to 9.5% are singletons; the top ten hold about 20%. Study-level findings and limits: Memory cells collected pre-infection included some clones that later responded, suggesting cross-reactive memory joined. Clonal second-wave expansions that peaked on day 37 had unconfirmed SARS-CoV-2 specificity.

On this clonotype itself: Its matching antigen is unknown.

Sequenced sample: PBMCs or a T cell subset sorted from them (not recorded which). The source is a young man who had mild COVID-19 (a few samples of this study predate the infection). Cell type and time point are not known.

The CDR3 spells CASRVAGGKDSPLHF. In DNA, the CDR3 is TGTGCCAGTAGAGTTGCAGGGGGCAAGGATTCACCCCTCCACTTT. This chain links TRBV19 with TRBJ1-6; 8 bases line up with TRBD1. V shed 6 bases, J shed 8 bases, and the junction held 9 bases outside the gene matches. The germline CDR1 and CDR2 sequences are LNHDA and SQIVND (reference sequence). CDR3 size: 15 residues.